This record covers a single T cell receptor beta chain. This specimen comes from a study of cytomegalovirus exposure and HLA in healthy donors. PCR was performed using 60 Vbeta and 13 Jbeta primers. The assay was immunoSEQ multiplex PCR, and TCRdb's table has in-frame clones only and misses some. The sample includes some 140,000 clones, 80% of them seen just once. With 4 bases removed from V and 0 bases from J, the gap between germline ends came to 6 bases. The length of the CDR3 is 13 residues. Germline CDR1 is MGHRA and CDR2 is YSYEKL. The V call is TRBV4-1, the J call TRBJ2-5; the D gene is possibly TRBD2 (5 bases). The specimen sequenced was PBMCs. The TCR was taken from a man aged 30 to 39 in good health. In DNA form, the CDR3 reads TGCGCCAGCAGCCTAGCGTACCAAGAGACCCAGTACTTC. Its protein is CASSLAYQETQYF.